Each of the 5 T cell receptor beta chains below was sequenced from the same sample in a study of blood T cells in healthy people across ages. Primed by a sample-barcoded 5' primer and a J-beta primer mix, a second PCR proceeded for about 6 to 12 cycles. A single record per CDR3 protein comes from TCRdb applying MiXCR to the 5' RACE reads. Of roughly 790,000 distinct CDR3 sequences detected, roughly two fifths appear once; the ten largest clones hold 20% to 25%. Specimen: blood. The receptors shown here come from a woman aged 55-70 years in good health.

This clonotype was counted between two and nine times. J is TRBJ2-6 and V is TRBV10-3; 8 positions agree with TRBD1. The V and J ends lost 6 bases and 3 bases, in that order; junction bases with no gene match: 13. Germline loops: CDR1 ENHRY, CDR2 SYGVKD. CDR3 size: 18 residues. The CDR3: CAIRTGADRVYGANVLTF. The CDR3 DNA follows: TGTGCCATCAGAACGGGCGCGGACAGGGTATATGGGGCCAACGTCCTGACTTTC.

This sequence joins TRBV7-9 and TRBJ2-3, with 9 nucleotides matching TRBD2. V was pared by 5 bases and J by 4 bases, with 7 bases of the junction left unmatched. Germline loops: CDR1 SEHNR, CDR2 FQNEAQ (reference sequence). The CDR3 consists of 15 residues. CDR3 sequence reads: CASSVGLALADTQYF. DNA of the CDR3: TGTGCCAGCAGCGTGGGACTAGCTCTCGCAGATACGCAGTATTTT.

This clonotype has a handful of counts. CDR3 loop: CASSYSRQGEYGYTF. The CDR3 DNA is TGTGCCAGCAGTTACTCTCGACAGGGTGAATATGGCTACACCTTC. The chain joins TRBV6-5 to TRBJ1-2, with 7 bases matching TRBD1. Germline lookup yields CDR1 MNHEY and CDR2 SVGAGI. This CDR3 comprises 15 residues. V lost 0 bases and J lost 5; bases outside the gene matches: 6.

The CDR3 region is CSAQYRGWGTDTQYF. The CDR3 DNA sequence: TGCAGTGCCCAGTATCGGGGGTGGGGAACAGATACGCAGTATTTT. This chain joins TRBV20-1 and TRBJ2-3, with TRBD2 as a possible D gene (6 bases). CDR3 length: 15 residues. V lost 6 bases, J lost 3 bases, and 19 bases lay in between. Germline V gene sequence: CDR1 DFQATT, CDR2 SNEGSKA (reference sequence).

This clonotype appeared a few times. This chain connects TRBV7-2 to TRBJ1-4, with 8 nucleotides matching TRBD1. The germline V gene has CDR1 SGHTA and CDR2 FQGNSA. CDR3 size: 15 residues. V lost 6 bases and J lost 2; bases outside the gene matches: 5. Here the CDR3 reads CASRLNRGTNEKLFF. The CDR3 DNA sequence: TGTGCCAGCAGGCTCAACAGGGGGACTAATGAAAAACTGTTTTTT.